This is a list of T cell receptor beta chains from one sample in a study of T-cell memory formation after mild COVID-19. Each CDR3 protein is one row after TCRdb ran MiXCR on the 5' RACE reads. Here the sample spans 110,000 to 150,000 distinct CDR3 sequences, 20% to 25% being singletons. Sequenced sample: PBMCs or a T cell subset sorted from them (not recorded which). These receptors were obtained from an adult woman who had mild COVID-19 (a few samples of this study predate the infection). Cell type and time point are not known. Each CDR3 is given with its conserved first and last residue. The order of the fields is J gene, V gene, D gene, clone size, CDR3 protein, CDR3 DNA. A D gene is named only where the DNA matches it firmly. The size field is filled for only some rows; it gives once, few, many or a size class.

J gene: TRBJ1-2
V gene: TRBV7-9
D gene: TRBD1
clone size: few
CDR3 protein: CASSLEDRESDYTF
CDR3 DNA: TGTGCCAGCAGCTTAGAAGACAGGGAAAGTGACTACACCTTC

J gene: TRBJ1-1
V gene: TRBV5-1
D gene: .
clone size: few
CDR3 protein: CASSLAMGSTEAFF
CDR3 DNA: TGCGCCAGCAGCTTGGCCATGGGGAGTACTGAAGCTTTCTTT

J gene: TRBJ1-5
V gene: TRBV20-1
D gene: .
clone size: once
CDR3 protein: CSASSYETPGDNSNQPQHF
CDR3 DNA: TGCAGTGCCAGTTCGTACGAGACGCCCGGGGACAATAGCAATCAGCCCCAGCATTTT

J gene: TRBJ1-2
V gene: TRBV7-9
D gene: TRBD1
clone size: .
CDR3 protein: CASSLGRGGQGQSNYGYTF
CDR3 DNA: TGTGCCAGCAGCTTAGGAAGAGGGGGACAGGGACAGTCTAACTATGGCTACACCTTC

J gene: TRBJ2-5
V gene: TRBV7-9
D gene: .
clone size: few
CDR3 protein: CASSLPSHGTQYF
CDR3 DNA: TGTGCCAGCAGCTTACCGTCCCACGGGACCCAGTACTTC

J gene: TRBJ1-2
V gene: TRBV4-1
D gene: .
clone size: few
CDR3 protein: CASSQGRVYGYTF
CDR3 DNA: TGCGCCAGCAGCCAAGGACGTGTCTATGGCTACACCTTC

J gene: TRBJ2-7
V gene: TRBV29-1
D gene: TRBD2
clone size: .
CDR3 protein: CSVTGTSEYFYEQYF
CDR3 DNA: TGCAGCGTTACCGGGACTAGCGAATATTTCTACGAGCAGTACTTC

J gene: TRBJ1-2
V gene: TRBV29-1
D gene: TRBD1
clone size: .
CDR3 protein: CSAWTGGDYGYTF
CDR3 DNA: TGCAGCGCCTGGACAGGAGGGGACTATGGCTACACCTTC

J gene: TRBJ2-7
V gene: TRBV7-8
D gene: TRBD1
clone size: few
CDR3 protein: CASSHRRTGGIYEQYF
CDR3 DNA: TGTGCCAGCAGCCACCGAAGGACAGGGGGCATTTACGAGCAGTACTTC

J gene: TRBJ2-7
V gene: TRBV3-1
D gene: TRBD2
clone size: .
CDR3 protein: CASSLGIAGVYEQYF
CDR3 DNA: TGTGCCAGCAGCCTAGGAATAGCGGGAGTATACGAGCAGTACTTC

J gene: TRBJ1-4
V gene: TRBV10-2
D gene: .
clone size: .
CDR3 protein: CASSVKVLEKLFF
CDR3 DNA: TGCGCCAGCAGTGTTAAAGTTTTGGAAAAACTGTTTTTT

J gene: TRBJ2-5
V gene: TRBV20-1
D gene: TRBD2
clone size: .
CDR3 protein: CSASAGGLAGGPQETQYF
CDR3 DNA: TGCAGTGCTAGTGCGGGGGGCCTTGCGGGAGGGCCCCAGGAGACCCAGTACTTC

J gene: TRBJ2-1
V gene: TRBV7-9
D gene: TRBD1
clone size: few
CDR3 protein: CASSLGQGIQGGFF
CDR3 DNA: TGTGCCAGCAGCTTGGGACAGGGCATCCAAGGGGGGTTCTTC

J gene: TRBJ2-2
V gene: TRBV6-6
D gene: .
clone size: few
CDR3 protein: CASALEGQATGELFF
CDR3 DNA: TGTGCCAGCGCTCTGGAGGGCCAGGCCACCGGGGAGCTGTTTTTT

J gene: TRBJ1-6
V gene: TRBV29-1
D gene: .
clone size: few
CDR3 protein: CSVGDGTNSPLHF
CDR3 DNA: TGCAGCGTGGGGGACGGTACTAATTCACCCCTCCACTTT

J gene: TRBJ2-2
V gene: TRBV6-2/TRBV6-3
D gene: TRBD2
clone size: .
CDR3 protein: CASSYSGLAGGPAGELFF
CDR3 DNA: TGTGCCAGCAGTTACTCAGGACTAGCGGGAGGGCCGGCCGGGGAGCTGTTTTTT

J gene: TRBJ1-1
V gene: TRBV12-3/TRBV12-4
D gene: .
clone size: .
CDR3 protein: CASTLAGEAFF
CDR3 DNA: TGTGCCAGCACCCTAGCGGGTGAAGCTTTCTTT

J gene: TRBJ2-1
V gene: TRBV7-2
D gene: TRBD2
clone size: few
CDR3 protein: CASSLGGLLAGGSSSYNEQFF
CDR3 DNA: TGTGCCAGCAGCTTAGGAGGCCTTCTAGCGGGAGGGTCGAGCTCCTACAATGAGCAGTTCTTC

J gene: TRBJ2-7
V gene: TRBV24-1
D gene: .
clone size: .
CDR3 protein: CATSDPDRDEQYF
CDR3 DNA: TGTGCCACCAGTGATCCCGATCGGGACGAGCAGTACTTC

J gene: TRBJ2-3
V gene: TRBV5-1
D gene: .
clone size: many
CDR3 protein: CASSLDASTDTQYF
CDR3 DNA: TGCGCCAGCAGCTTGGATGCGAGCACAGATACGCAGTATTTT

J gene: TRBJ1-1
V gene: TRBV19
D gene: .
clone size: .
CDR3 protein: CASSKEAWTEAFF
CDR3 DNA: TGTGCCAGTAGTAAGGAGGCGTGGACTGAAGCTTTCTTT

J gene: TRBJ2-2
V gene: TRBV12-3/TRBV12-4
D gene: .
clone size: .
CDR3 protein: CASSSGDRYTGELFF
CDR3 DNA: TGTGCCAGCAGTTCTGGCGACAGGTACACCGGGGAGCTGTTTTTT

J gene: TRBJ2-4
V gene: TRBV5-1
D gene: TRBD2
clone size: .
CDR3 protein: CASSFSGGHKVVQYF
CDR3 DNA: TGCGCCAGCAGCTTCTCGGGAGGCCATAAAGTAGTTCAGTACTTC

J gene: TRBJ1-5
V gene: TRBV19
D gene: TRBD1
clone size: .
CDR3 protein: CASSRDRGLDQPQHF
CDR3 DNA: TGTGCCAGTAGCCGGGACAGGGGCCTTGATCAGCCCCAGCATTTT

J gene: TRBJ1-1
V gene: TRBV7-8
D gene: .
clone size: few
CDR3 protein: CASSASERGVTMNTEAFF
CDR3 DNA: TGTGCCAGCAGCGCCAGCGAAAGGGGTGTTACCATGAACACTGAAGCTTTCTTT

J gene: TRBJ1-5
V gene: TRBV12-3/TRBV12-4
D gene: .
clone size: many
CDR3 protein: CASSSGWAQPQHF
CDR3 DNA: TGTGCCAGCAGTTCGGGATGGGCTCAGCCCCAGCATTTT

J gene: TRBJ2-7
V gene: TRBV10-3
D gene: TRBD1
clone size: few
CDR3 protein: CAISGSGTGGPYEQYF
CDR3 DNA: TGTGCCATCAGTGGTTCCGGGACAGGGGGTCCCTACGAGCAGTACTTC

J gene: TRBJ2-3
V gene: TRBV7-9
D gene: TRBD2
clone size: .
CDR3 protein: CASSPGLAGPSTDTQYF
CDR3 DNA: TGTGCCAGCAGCCCGGGACTAGCGGGACCGAGCACAGATACGCAGTATTTT

J gene: TRBJ2-1
V gene: TRBV9
D gene: TRBD2
clone size: .
CDR3 protein: CASSGVYNEQFF
CDR3 DNA: TGTGCCAGTAGCGGGGTCTACAATGAGCAGTTCTTC

J gene: TRBJ2-2
V gene: TRBV19
D gene: .
clone size: .
CDR3 protein: CASSMGGQTGELFF
CDR3 DNA: TGTGCCAGTAGTATGGGTGGACAGACCGGGGAGCTGTTTTTT

J gene: TRBJ2-3
V gene: TRBV7-3
D gene: TRBD2
clone size: .
CDR3 protein: CASSLGLAGANTDTQYF
CDR3 DNA: TGTGCCAGCAGCCTGGGACTAGCGGGAGCCAACACAGATACGCAGTATTTT

J gene: TRBJ2-1
V gene: TRBV6-4
D gene: TRBD1
clone size: .
CDR3 protein: CASSPGTGDWDEQFF
CDR3 DNA: TGTGCCAGCAGTCCGGGGACAGGGGATTGGGATGAGCAGTTCTTC

J gene: TRBJ2-1
V gene: TRBV7-6
D gene: TRBD2
clone size: few
CDR3 protein: CASSSLPSTSDNEQFF
CDR3 DNA: TGTGCCAGCAGCTCCCTCCCTTCTACTAGCGACAATGAGCAGTTCTTC

J gene: TRBJ2-1
V gene: TRBV29-1
D gene: .
clone size: .
CDR3 protein: CSVEREPEQFF
CDR3 DNA: TGCAGCGTTGAACGGGAACCTGAGCAGTTCTTC

J gene: TRBJ1-2
V gene: TRBV7-9
D gene: .
clone size: few
CDR3 protein: CASSPRSIYGYTF
CDR3 DNA: TGTGCCAGCAGCCCCAGAAGCATCTATGGCTACACCTTC

J gene: TRBJ1-4
V gene: TRBV18
D gene: .
clone size: few
CDR3 protein: CASSLGSSGPDEKLFF
CDR3 DNA: TGTGCCAGCTCCTTGGGCTCCTCGGGGCCGGACGAAAAACTGTTTTTT